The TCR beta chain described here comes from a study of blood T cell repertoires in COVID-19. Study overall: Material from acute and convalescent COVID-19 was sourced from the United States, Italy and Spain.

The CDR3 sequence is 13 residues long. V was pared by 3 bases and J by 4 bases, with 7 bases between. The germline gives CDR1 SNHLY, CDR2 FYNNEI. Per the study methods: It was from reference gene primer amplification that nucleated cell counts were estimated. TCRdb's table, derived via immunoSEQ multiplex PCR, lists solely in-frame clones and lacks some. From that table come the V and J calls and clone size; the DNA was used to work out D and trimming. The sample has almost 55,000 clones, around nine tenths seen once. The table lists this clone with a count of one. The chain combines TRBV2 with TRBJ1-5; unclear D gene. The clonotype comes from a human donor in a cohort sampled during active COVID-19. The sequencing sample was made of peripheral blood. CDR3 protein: CASSDSLNQPQHF. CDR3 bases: TGTGCCAGCAGTGACAGTCTTAATCAGCCCCAGCATTTT.